A single TCR beta chain is shown here with its context. Sequenced by immunoSEQ multiplex PCR; TCRdb stores in-frame clones only, minus some. The sample records approximately 68,000 clones, 65% to 90% being singletons. Unmatched junction bases numbered 14, after V lost 7 bases and J lost 0 bases. CDR3 length: 19 amino acids. Germline V CDR1 and CDR2: SGHTA, FQGNSA. This specimen belongs to a study of blood T cell repertoires in COVID-19. The overall study: The United States, Italy and Spain provided the acute and convalescent COVID-19 samples. T cells, B-cell-depleted T cells, or PBMCs supplied cDNA or gDNA.

The chain links TRBV7-2 to TRBJ2-1; the match to TRBD2 covers 11 bases. The receptor comes from a man between 70 and 80 years old with active or convalescent COVID-19. The sequencing sample was made of peripheral blood. This CDR3 is CASTGGRYGTSGSYNEQFF. The CDR3 nucleotides read TGTGCCAGCACCGGGGGCAGATATGGGACTAGCGGCTCCTACAATGAGCAGTTCTTC.